This entry features one T cell receptor (beta chain) sequence. Its antigen is unidentified. The data are from a study of CD8+ T cells in alopecia areata. Study overall: The drug, tofacitinib, lasted 6 to 18 months, followed by 6 months off drug. Study outcomes and limitations: Scalp clonality and expanded CD8+ clones among the top 100 showed significant decreases with tofacitinib. Normal-skin resident alphabeta T cells also appear among scalp sample sequences. Higher clonality than in normal scalp was seen in lesional scalp, especially alopecia totalis/universalis.

The authors extracted RNA and reverse transcribed it into cDNA as the sequencing template. Generated by immunoSEQ multiplex PCR, the TCRdb table keeps only in-frame clones and is missing some. Among roughly 140,000 clones listed, roughly 82% were seen once. V was clipped by 0 bases and J by 5 bases, with 10 bases between them. The germline V gene encodes CDR1 SGHVS and CDR2 FQNEAQ. The CDR3 covers 14 residues. The treatment: oral pan-JAK inhibitor, 5-10 mg twice daily. The sequenced sample was CD8+ T cells sorted from blood, obtained at week 4, from a patient treated with tofacitinib. This clonotype originated in a human donor with alopecia areata. J is TRBJ2-5 and V is TRBV7-8, with D possibly matching TRBD2 (6 bases). CDR3 DNA: TGTGCCAGCAGCTTAGCAGGGGCGGGGGAGACCCAGTACTTC. This gives the protein CASSLAGAGETQYF.